The T cell receptor (beta chain) described here comes from a study of T cells after yellow fever vaccination. The V and J ends lost 5 bases and 5 bases respectively, with 15 bases between them. The CDR3 consists of 14 residues. TCRdb fed the 5' RACE reads into MiXCR, producing one record per CDR3 protein. The sample consists of approximately 300,000 distinct CDR3 sequences, under 15% of them appearing once. This clonotype was seen a few times. This clonotype originated in a man aged 30-40 years who received the YFV17D yellow fever vaccine. The rearrangement uses TRBV12-3 or TRBV12-4 and TRBJ2-5; a weak D match, TRBD2 (6 bases). Sequences were derived from CD4+ T cells sorted from PBMCs, sampled 45 days after the yellow fever booster vaccination. CDR3 sequence (DNA): TGTGCCAGCAGTCGCCCCTCGGGAGTCGAGACCCAGTACTTC. Translation gives CASSRPSGVETQYF.